Following are 2 T cell receptor beta chains from one sample sequenced in a study of T cell changes during pregnancy in multiple sclerosis. Produced via immunoSEQ multiplex PCR; TCRdb's table is partial and in-frame only. The sample contains tens of thousands of clones, over 90% of which appear only once. The specimen comprised peripheral blood, sampled in the third trimester of pregnancy. These receptors were obtained from a female donor with multiple sclerosis, enrolled in a pregnancy study.

The J gene is TRBJ2-7, the V gene TRBV29-1; 8 bases fit TRBD2. Germline V lookup: CDR1 SQVTM, CDR2 ANQGSEA. The CDR3 length is 13 residues. With V trimmed by 4 bases and J by 5 bases, 7 bases remained unmatched. CDR3 sequence reads: CSVVPSGLDEQYF. The CDR3 coding sequence is TGCAGCGTTGTGCCTAGCGGGCTCGACGAGCAGTACTTC.

This clone came up once. The chain carries TRBV5-1 and TRBJ2-1, with D unclear. V was shortened by 0 bases and J by 8 bases, with 9 bases between the two germline ends. Germline V gene sequence: CDR1 SGHRS, CDR2 YFSETQ. The CDR3 loop spans 13 amino acids. CDR3 in DNA: TGCGCCAGCAGCTTGGGGAGAGTGGATGAGCAGTTCTTC. This gives the protein CASSLGRVDEQFF. The whole variable domain, remainder taken from reference TRBV5-1 and TRBJ2-1, is KAGVTQTPRYLIKTRGQQVTLSCSPISGHRSVSWYQQTPGQGLQFLFEYFSETQRNKGNFPGRFSGRQFSNSRSEMNVSTLELGDSALYLCASSLGRVDEQFFGPGTRLTVL.